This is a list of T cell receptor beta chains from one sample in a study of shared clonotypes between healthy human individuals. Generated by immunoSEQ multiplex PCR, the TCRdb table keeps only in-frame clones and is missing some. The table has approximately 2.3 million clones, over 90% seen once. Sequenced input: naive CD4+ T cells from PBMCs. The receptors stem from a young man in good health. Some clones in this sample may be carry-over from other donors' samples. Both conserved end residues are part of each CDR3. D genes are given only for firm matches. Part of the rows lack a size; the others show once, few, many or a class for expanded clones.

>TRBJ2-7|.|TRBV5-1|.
CASSVETTSYEQYF
TGCGCCAGCAGCGTGGAGACAACGTCCTACGAGCAGTACTTC
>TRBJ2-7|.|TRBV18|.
CASSRSTSGYEQYF
TGTGCCAGCTCACGATCAACGTCTGGCTACGAGCAGTACTTC
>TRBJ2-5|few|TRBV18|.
CASSPPRETQYF
TGTGCCAGCTCACCACCGAGGGAGACCCAGTACTTC
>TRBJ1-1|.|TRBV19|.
CASSIKRGRSTEAFF
TGTGCCAGTAGTATAAAGAGGGGCCGGAGCACTGAAGCTTTCTTT
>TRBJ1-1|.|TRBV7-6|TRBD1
CASSLGQGHTEAFF
TGTGCCAGCAGCTTAGGACAGGGGCACACTGAAGCTTTCTTT
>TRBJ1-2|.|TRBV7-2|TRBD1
CASSSTGTGYGYTF
TGTGCCAGCAGCTCTACCGGGACAGGGTATGGCTACACCTTC
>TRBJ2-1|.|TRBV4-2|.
CASSQDGGSGGNEQFF
TGTGCCAGCAGCCAAGATGGGGGGAGTGGCGGGAATGAGCAGTTCTTC
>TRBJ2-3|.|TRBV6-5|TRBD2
CASSDLAGGDTQYF
TGTGCCAGCAGTGACCTAGCGGGAGGAGATACGCAGTATTTT
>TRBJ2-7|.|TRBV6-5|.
CASSHHYEQYF
TGTGCCAGCAGTCACCACTACGAGCAGTACTTC
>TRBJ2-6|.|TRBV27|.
CASSLSRNTGSGANVLTF
TGTGCCAGCAGTTTATCGCGCAATACAGGCTCTGGGGCCAACGTCCTGACTTTC
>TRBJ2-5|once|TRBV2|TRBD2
CASRPGLAGGQETQYF
TGTGCCAGCAGGCCCGGACTAGCGGGAGGCCAAGAGACCCAGTACTTC
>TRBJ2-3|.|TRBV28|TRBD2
CASRLGLAGGLDTQYF
TGTGCCAGCAGACTAGGACTAGCGGGAGGGTTAGATACGCAGTATTTT
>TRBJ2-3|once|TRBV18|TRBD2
CASSPTGLDPDTQYF
TGTGCCAGCTCACCTACAGGACTAGACCCAGATACGCAGTATTTT
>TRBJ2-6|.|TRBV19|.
CASISISSGANVLTF
TGTGCCAGTATCTCGATATCCTCTGGGGCCAACGTCCTGACTTTC
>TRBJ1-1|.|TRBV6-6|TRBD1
CASSARDRGITEAFF
TGTGCCAGCAGTGCCCGGGACAGGGGAATCACTGAAGCTTTCTTT
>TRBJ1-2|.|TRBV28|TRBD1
CASTRPGTGAFYGYTF
TGTGCCAGCACCCGGCCGGGGACAGGGGCCTTTTATGGCTACACCTTC
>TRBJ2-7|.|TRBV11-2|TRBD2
CASSLDLVSSGRDEQYF
TGTGCCAGCAGCTTAGATCTGGTATCTAGCGGACGGGACGAGCAGTACTTC
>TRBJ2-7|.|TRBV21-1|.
CASSKVRQSYEQYF
TGTGCCAGCAGCAAAGTACGACAGTCCTACGAGCAGTACTTC
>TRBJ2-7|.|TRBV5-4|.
CASSPGSGKSSYEQYF
TGTGCCAGCAGCCCCGGCTCGGGTAAGAGCTCCTACGAGCAGTACTTC
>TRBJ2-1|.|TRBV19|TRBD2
CASSPSGRALGAEQFF
TGTGCCAGTAGCCCTAGCGGGAGGGCCCTCGGAGCTGAGCAGTTCTTC
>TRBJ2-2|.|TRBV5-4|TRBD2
CASSLATSGGLAGTGELFF
TGTGCCAGCAGCTTGGCGACTAGCGGAGGACTTGCGGGAACCGGGGAGCTGTTTTTT
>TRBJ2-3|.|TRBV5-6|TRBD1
CASSRGQGGTDTQYF
TGTGCCAGCAGCCGAGGACAGGGTGGGACAGATACGCAGTATTTT
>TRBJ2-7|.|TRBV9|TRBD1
CASSPRRDRVNEQYF
TGTGCCAGCAGCCCTCGCCGGGACAGGGTGAACGAGCAGTACTTC
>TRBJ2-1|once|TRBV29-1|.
CSGVRAGNEQFF
TGCAGCGGGGTCCGGGCGGGAAATGAGCAGTTCTTC
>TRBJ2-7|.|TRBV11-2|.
CASRSNGIYEQYF
TGTGCCAGCAGATCCAACGGGATCTACGAGCAGTACTTC
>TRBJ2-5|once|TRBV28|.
CASSTGTPGVETQYF
TGTGCCAGCAGTACCGGGACGCCAGGCGTGGAGACCCAGTACTTC
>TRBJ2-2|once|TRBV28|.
CACRTSTGELFF
TGTGCCTGTAGGACCAGCACCGGGGAGCTGTTTTTT
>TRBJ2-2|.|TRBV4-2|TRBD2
CASSQAGAGELTGELFF
TGTGCCAGCAGCCAAGCAGGAGCGGGAGAACTGACCGGGGAGCTGTTTTTT
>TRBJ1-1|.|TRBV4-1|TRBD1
CASSQQTGRGPEAFF
TGCGCCAGCAGCCAACAGACAGGGAGGGGGCCTGAAGCTTTCTTT